The clone carrying this T cell receptor (beta chain) was seen at least ten times. Its antigen is currently unknown. Flow cytometry had shown expanded CD8+CD57+ cells in the patients chosen for sequencing. Patients, without exception, had severe acquired aplastic anemia. Patients had undergone no therapy by the time their blood was sampled. The V segment lost 6 bases and the J segment 6 bases; nucleotides outside the gene matches: 5. The CDR3 contains 13 residues. Germline CDR1 MNHEY, CDR2 SVGAGI. The data were taken from a study of CD8+CD57+ T cells in acquired aplastic anemia. Study summary: The sorted CD4+ and CD8+ cells yielded an average around 3 ug of DNA.

Study-level points and caveats: Sharing between patients and controls was observed for some 27 CD8+ CDR3 sequences.

According to the study, genomic DNA was the template for TCR beta VDJ and CDR3 profiling. TCRdb called the reads again in MiXCR, with one record for every CDR3 protein. The sample carries some 180,000 distinct CDR3 sequences, roughly 50% recorded once. The receptor comes from a human donor with aplastic anemia. The sample taken for sequencing was sorted CD4+, CD8+, or CD8+CD57+ T cells (not recorded which) from PBMCs. This chain uses TRBV6-5 with TRBJ2-3; 8 nucleotides agree with TRBD2. DNA of the CDR3: TGTGCCAGCAGACCCGGCGGGGGGGATACGCAGTATTTT. Translation gives CASRPGGGDTQYF.